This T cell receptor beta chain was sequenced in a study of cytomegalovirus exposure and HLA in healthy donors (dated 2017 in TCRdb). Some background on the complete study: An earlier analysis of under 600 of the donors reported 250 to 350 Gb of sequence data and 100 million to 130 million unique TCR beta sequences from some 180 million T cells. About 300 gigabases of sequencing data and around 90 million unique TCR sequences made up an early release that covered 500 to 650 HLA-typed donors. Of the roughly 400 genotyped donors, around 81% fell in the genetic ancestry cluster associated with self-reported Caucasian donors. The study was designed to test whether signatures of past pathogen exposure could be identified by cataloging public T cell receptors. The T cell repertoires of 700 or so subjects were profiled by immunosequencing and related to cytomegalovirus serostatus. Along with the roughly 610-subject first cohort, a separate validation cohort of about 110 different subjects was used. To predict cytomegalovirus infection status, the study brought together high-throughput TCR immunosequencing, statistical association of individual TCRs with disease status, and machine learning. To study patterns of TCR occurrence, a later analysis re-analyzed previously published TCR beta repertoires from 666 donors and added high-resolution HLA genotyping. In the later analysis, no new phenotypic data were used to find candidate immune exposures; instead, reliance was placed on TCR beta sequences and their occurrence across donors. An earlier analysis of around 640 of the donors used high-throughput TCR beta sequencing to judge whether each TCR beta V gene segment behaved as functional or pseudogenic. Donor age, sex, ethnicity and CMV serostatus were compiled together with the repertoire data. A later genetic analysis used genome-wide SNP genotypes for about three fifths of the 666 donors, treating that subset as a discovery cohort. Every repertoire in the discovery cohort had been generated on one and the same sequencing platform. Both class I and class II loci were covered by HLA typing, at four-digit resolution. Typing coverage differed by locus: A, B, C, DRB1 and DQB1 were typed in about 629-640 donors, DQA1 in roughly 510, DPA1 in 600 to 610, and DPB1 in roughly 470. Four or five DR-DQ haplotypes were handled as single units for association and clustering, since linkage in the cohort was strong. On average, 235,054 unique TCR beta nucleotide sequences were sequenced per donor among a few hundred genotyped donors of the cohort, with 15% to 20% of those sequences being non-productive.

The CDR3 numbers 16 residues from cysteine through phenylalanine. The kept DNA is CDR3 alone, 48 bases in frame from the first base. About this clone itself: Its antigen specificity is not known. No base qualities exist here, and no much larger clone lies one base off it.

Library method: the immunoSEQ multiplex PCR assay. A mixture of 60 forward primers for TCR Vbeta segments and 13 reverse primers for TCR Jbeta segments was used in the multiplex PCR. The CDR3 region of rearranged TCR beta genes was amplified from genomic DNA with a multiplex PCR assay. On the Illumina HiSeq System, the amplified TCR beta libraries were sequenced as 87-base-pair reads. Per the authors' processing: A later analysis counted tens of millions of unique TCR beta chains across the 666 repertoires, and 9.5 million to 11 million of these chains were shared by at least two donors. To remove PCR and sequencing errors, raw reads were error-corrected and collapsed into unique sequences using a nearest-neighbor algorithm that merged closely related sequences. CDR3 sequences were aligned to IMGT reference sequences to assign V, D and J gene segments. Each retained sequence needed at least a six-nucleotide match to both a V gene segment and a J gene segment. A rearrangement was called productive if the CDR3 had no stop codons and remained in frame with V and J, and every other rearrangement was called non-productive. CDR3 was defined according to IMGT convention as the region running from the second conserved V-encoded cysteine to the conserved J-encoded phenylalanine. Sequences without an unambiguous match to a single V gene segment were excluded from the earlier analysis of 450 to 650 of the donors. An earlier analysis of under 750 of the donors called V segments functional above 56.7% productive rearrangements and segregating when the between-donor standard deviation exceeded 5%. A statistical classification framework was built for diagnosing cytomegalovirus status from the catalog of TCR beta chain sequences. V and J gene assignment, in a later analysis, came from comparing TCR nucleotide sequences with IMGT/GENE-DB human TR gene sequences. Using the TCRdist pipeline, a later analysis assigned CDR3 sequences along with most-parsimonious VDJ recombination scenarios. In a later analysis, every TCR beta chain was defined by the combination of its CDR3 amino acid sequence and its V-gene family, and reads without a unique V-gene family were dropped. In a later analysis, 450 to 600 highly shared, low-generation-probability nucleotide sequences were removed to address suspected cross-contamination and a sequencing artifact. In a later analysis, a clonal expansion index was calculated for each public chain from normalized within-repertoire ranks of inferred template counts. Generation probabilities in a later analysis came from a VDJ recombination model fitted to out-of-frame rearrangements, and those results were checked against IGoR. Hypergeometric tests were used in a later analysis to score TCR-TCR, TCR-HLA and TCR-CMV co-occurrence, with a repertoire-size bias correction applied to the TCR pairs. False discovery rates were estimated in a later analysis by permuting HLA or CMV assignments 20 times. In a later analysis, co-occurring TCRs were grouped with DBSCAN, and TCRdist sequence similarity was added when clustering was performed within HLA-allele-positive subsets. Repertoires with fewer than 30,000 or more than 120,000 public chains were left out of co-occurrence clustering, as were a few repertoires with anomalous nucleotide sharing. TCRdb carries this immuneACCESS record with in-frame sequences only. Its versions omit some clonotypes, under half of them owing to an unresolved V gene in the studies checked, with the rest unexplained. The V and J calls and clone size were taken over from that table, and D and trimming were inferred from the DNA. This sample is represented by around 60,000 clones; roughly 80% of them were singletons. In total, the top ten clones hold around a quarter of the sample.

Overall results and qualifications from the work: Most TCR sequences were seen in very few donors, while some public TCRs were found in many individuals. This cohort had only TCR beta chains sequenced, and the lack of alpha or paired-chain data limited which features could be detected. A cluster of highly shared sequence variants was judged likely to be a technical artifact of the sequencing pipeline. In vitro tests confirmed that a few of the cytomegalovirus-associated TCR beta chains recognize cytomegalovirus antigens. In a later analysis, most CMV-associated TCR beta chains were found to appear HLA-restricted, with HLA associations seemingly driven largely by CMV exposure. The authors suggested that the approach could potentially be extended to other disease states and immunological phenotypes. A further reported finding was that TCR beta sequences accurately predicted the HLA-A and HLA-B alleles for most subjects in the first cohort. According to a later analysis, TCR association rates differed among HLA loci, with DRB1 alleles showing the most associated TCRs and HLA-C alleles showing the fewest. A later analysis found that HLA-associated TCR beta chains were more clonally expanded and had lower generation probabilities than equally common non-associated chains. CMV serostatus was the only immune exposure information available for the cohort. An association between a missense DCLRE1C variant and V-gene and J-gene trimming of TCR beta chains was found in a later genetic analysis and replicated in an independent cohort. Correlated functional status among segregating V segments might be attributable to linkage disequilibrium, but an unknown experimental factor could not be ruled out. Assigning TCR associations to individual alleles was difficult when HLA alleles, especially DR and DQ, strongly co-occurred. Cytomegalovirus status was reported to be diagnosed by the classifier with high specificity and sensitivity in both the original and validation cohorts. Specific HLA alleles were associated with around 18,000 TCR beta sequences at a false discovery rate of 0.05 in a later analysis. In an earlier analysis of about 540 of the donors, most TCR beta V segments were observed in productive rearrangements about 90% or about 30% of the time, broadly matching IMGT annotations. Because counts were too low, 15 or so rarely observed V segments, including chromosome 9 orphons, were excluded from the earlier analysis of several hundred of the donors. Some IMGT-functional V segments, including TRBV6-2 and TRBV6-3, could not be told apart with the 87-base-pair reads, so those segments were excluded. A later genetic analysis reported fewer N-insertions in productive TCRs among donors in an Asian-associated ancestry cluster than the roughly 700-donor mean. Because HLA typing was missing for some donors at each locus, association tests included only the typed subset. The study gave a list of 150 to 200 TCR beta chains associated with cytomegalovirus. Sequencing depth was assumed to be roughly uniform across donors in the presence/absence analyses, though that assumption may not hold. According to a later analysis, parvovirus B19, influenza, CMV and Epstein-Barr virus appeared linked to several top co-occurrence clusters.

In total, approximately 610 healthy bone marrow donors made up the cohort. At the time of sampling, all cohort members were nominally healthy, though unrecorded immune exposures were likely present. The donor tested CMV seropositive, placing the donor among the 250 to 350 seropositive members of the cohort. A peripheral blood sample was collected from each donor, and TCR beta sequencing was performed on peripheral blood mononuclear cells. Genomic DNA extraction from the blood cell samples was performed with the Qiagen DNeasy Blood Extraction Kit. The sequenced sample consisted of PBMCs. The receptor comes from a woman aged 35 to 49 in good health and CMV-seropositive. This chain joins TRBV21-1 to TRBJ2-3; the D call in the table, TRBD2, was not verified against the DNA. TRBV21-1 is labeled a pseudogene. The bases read TGTGCCAGCAGCAAACTAGCGGGGGGTCCTCCAGATACGCAGTATTTT. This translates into CASSKLAGGPPDTQYF.